Here is one T cell receptor (beta chain) with its context. The same CDR3 arises from other DNA sequences in this sample as well. These data are taken from a study of blood T cell repertoires in COVID-19. As for the study in general: Specimens from acute and convalescent COVID-19 originated in the United States, Italy and Spain. From T cells, B-cell-depleted T cells, or PBMCs came the material, which was cDNA or gDNA.

It was during active infection that Seattle patients were enrolled and then longitudinally followed. The V and J ends lost 3 bases and 3 bases respectively, with 9 bases between them. Germline V CDR1 and CDR2: SGHRS, YFSETQ. The CDR3 consists of 13 residues. Sequencing used immunoSEQ multiplex PCR; TCRdb keeps in-frame clones, though not all of them. The sample holds about 210,000 clones, approximately 80% seen once. The clonotype was recovered from a woman older than 75 with COVID-19, enrolled during active disease. This chain uses TRBV5-1 with TRBJ1-1; the D is unclear. Specimen: peripheral blood. CDR3 DNA: TGCGCCAGCAGCTCAACCGGAGACACTGAAGCTTTCTTT. Amino acid sequence: CASSSTGDTEAFF.